Shown below are 26 T cell receptor beta chains from a single sample sequenced in a study of shared T cell receptors in the human thymus listed by TCRdb under 2021. Receptor libraries were prepared by the immunoSEQ multiplex PCR assay. TCRdb re-hosts the immuneACCESS table, in-frame sequences only. Its copies lack some clones; in the studies checked, an unresolved V gene accounts for under half of them, and the cause for the rest is not known. The sample profile shows approximately 730,000 clones; approximately 83% of them were found once. The ten most abundant clones make up roughly 0.01% of the sample. Another study also made use of these data, one on human thymus T cells.

The sequenced sample was thymocytes. The source of these receptors is a girl under three years old with a congenital heart defect. Donor details come from another sample of the same person, matched by shared clones.

The rearrangement joins TRBV7-2 to TRBJ2-1; tentatively, D is TRBD1 (6 bases). This CDR3 comprises 18 residues. V gave up 5 bases and J gave up 4 bases, with 24 bases separating them. Germline lookup yields CDR1 SGHTA and CDR2 FQGNSA. The CDR3 nucleotides are TGTGCCAGCAGCACGAACCATACAGGGAGTAGGTCGTACAATGAGCAGTTCTTC. Translating gives CASSTNHTGSRSYNEQFF.

This clone has a handful of counts. V gene TRBV4-1 combines with J gene TRBJ1-5; 9 positions match TRBD1. This CDR3 is 17 amino acids long. The germline CDR1 and CDR2 sequences are MGHRA and YSYEKL. V was pared by 1 base and J by 9 bases, with 13 bases of the junction left unmatched. Here the CDR3 reads CASSQADRDRANGPQHF. The CDR3 DNA sequence: TGCGCCAGCAGCCAAGCTGACCGGGACAGGGCCAATGGGCCCCAGCATTTT.

This clone was seen a few times. The rearrangement joins TRBV6-1 to TRBJ2-2, with TRBD1 matching over 8 bases. Looked up from germline, CDR1 is MNHNS and CDR2 is SASEGT. The CDR3 runs 15 residues. The ends lost 5 bases at V and 4 bases at J; junction bases unmatched: 6. CDR3: CASSSWTGSTGELFF. CDR3 in DNA: TGTGCCAGCAGTTCCTGGACAGGGAGCACCGGGGAGCTGTTTTTT.

The chain couples TRBV6-1 to TRBJ2-5; TRBD2 matches 11 bases. V was pared by 6 bases and J by 2 bases, with 5 bases of the junction left unmatched. The CDR3 spans 15 residues. CDR1 and CDR2 (germline): MNHNS, SASEGT. The CDR3 nucleotides read TGTGCCAGCAGGGCCGGGACTAGCGGACAAGAGACCCAGTACTTC. Its translation is CASRAGTSGQETQYF.

The CDR3 sequence is CASSLGEWALLNEKLFF. As DNA, the CDR3 is TGTGCCAGCTCACTTGGGGAGTGGGCCTTACTTAATGAAAAACTGTTTTTT. The chain links TRBV18 to TRBJ1-4, with no clear D. Germline CDR1 reads KGHSH; CDR2 reads LQKENI. The CDR3 runs 17 residues. V was cut by 4 bases and J by 4 bases, with 19 bases left in between.

The J gene is TRBJ1-4, the V gene TRBV28; D may be TRBD1 (5 bases). Between the trimmed V and J ends, which lost 2 bases and 7 bases, there was a span of 17 bases. Per the germline V gene, CDR1 is MDHEN and CDR2 is SYDVKM. The CDR3 consists of 16 residues. CDR3 loop: CASSLDLQGGTEKLFF. The CDR3 nucleotides are TGTGCCAGCAGTTTAGATTTGCAGGGTGGTACTGAAAAACTGTTTTTT.

J is TRBJ1-1 and V is TRBV5-1; a possible D gene is TRBD1 (6 bases). Trimming removed 0 bases at V and 0 bases at J, with 12 bases between. The CDR3 is 16 residues long. Germline V lookup: CDR1 SGHRS, CDR2 YFSETQ. The CDR3 DNA is TGCGCCAGCAGCTTGGCAGGGGACCGCATGAACACTGAAGCTTTCTTT. Protein: CASSLAGDRMNTEAFF. Filled out from reference TRBV5-1 and TRBJ1-1, the complete variable domain reads KAGVTQTPRYLIKTRGQQVTLSCSPISGHRSVSWYQQTPGQGLQFLFEYFSETQRNKGNFPGRFSGRQFSNSRSEMNVSTLELGDSALYLCASSLAGDRMNTEAFFGQGTRLTVV.

V gene TRBV5-6 combines with J gene TRBJ1-1; D perhaps matches TRBD1 (5 bases). CDR3 size: 16 residues. The ends were cut back, 4 bases at V and 0 bases at J, with 16 bases in the middle. CDR1 is SGHDT and CDR2 is YYEEEE in the germline V gene. CDR3 sequence reads: CASSLPIGAVNTEAFF. For the CDR3, the DNA is TGTGCCAGCAGCCTCCCCATTGGGGCGGTGAACACTGAAGCTTTCTTT.

V usage is TRBV7-2 and J usage is TRBJ2-7, with 7 bases that match TRBD1. The CDR3 is 15 residues long. Trimming removed 4 bases from V and 4 bases from J; junction bases left unmatched: 10. CDR1 is SGHTA and CDR2 is FQGNSA in the germline V gene. The CDR3 nucleotides are TGTGCCAGCAGCTCCCGGAAGGGACAGATTTACGAGCAGTACTTC. It yields the protein CASSSRKGQIYEQYF.

The V call is TRBV10-3, the J call TRBJ1-2; possible D gene TRBD1, 6 bases. Trimming left V 10 bases short and J 8 bases short, with 23 bases between. CDR1 ENHRY and CDR2 SYGVKD come from the germline V gene. This CDR3 contains 14 residues. CDR3 nucleotide sequence: TGTGCCACCGCCTCACAGGGTGAAGTCGGGGGCTACACCTTC. Its protein is CATASQGEVGGYTF.

Remarks on this clone: Different DNA sequences within this sample yield the same CDR3. V gene TRBV5-1 combines with J gene TRBJ1-6; D remains ambiguous. Trimming cost V 5 bases and J 13 bases, with 19 bases left between them. Germline V gene lookup returns CDR1 SGHRS and CDR2 YFSETQ. The CDR3 totals 14 residues. The CDR3 spells CASSESVLKSPLHF. The CDR3, as DNA: TGCGCCAGCAGTGAATCGGTATTGAAATCCCCCCTCCACTTT.

The CDR3 is CASSLGYGDTQYF. In nucleotides, the CDR3 is TGTGCCAGCAGCCTCGGGTATGGGGATACGCAGTATTTT. The rearrangement links TRBV14 to TRBJ2-3; the D is unclear. The germline V and J ends were trimmed by 4 bases and 6 bases, with 11 bases remaining between them. CDR3 length: 13 residues. Germline assignment: CDR1 SGHDN and CDR2 FVKESK.

This chain uses TRBV4-3 with TRBJ1-2, with 10 bases matching TRBD1. The germline V gene encodes CDR1 LGHNA and CDR2 YSLEER. The CDR3 has 19 residues. After removal of 1 base from V and 2 bases from J, the junction contained 13 bases not matched to a gene. The CDR3 here is CASSQAGSPGTGANYGYTF. The CDR3 bases are TGCGCCAGCAGCCAAGCTGGTAGTCCAGGGACAGGGGCCAACTATGGCTACACCTTC.

The V call is TRBV5-1, the J call TRBJ2-7, with TRBD1 matching over 7 bases. Germline trimming cut 4 bases from V and 2 bases from J; bases unmatched to any gene: 9. Germline lookup yields CDR1 SGHRS and CDR2 YFSETQ. The CDR3 consists of 15 residues. The CDR3: CASSTPDRATYEQYF. CDR3 in DNA: TGCGCCAGCAGCACCCCCGACAGGGCAACCTACGAGCAGTACTTC.

The rearrangement joins TRBV6-5 to TRBJ2-5; the match to TRBD2 covers 10 bases. The germline V gene encodes CDR1 MNHEY and CDR2 SVGAGI. The CDR3 consists of 16 residues. V lost 1 base, J lost 5 bases, and 7 bases stayed unmatched. The CDR3 loop reads CASSYYPSGGGETQYF. The CDR3 DNA reads as TGTGCCAGCAGTTACTATCCTAGCGGGGGAGGGGAGACCCAGTACTTC.

The chain carries TRBV5-1 and TRBJ1-4; 8 bases agree with TRBD1. Germline lookup yields CDR1 SGHRS and CDR2 YFSETQ. The V gene end was trimmed by 5 bases and the J gene end by 5 bases; junction bases not matched to a gene: 11. CDR3 size: 16 residues. In nucleotides, the CDR3 is TGCGCCAGCAGGCAAGGACAGGGCGCGGGGAATGAAAAACTGTTTTTT. This sequence encodes CASRQGQGAGNEKLFF. Full variable domain (remainder filled in from reference TRBV5-1 and TRBJ1-4): KAGVTQTPRYLIKTRGQQVTLSCSPISGHRSVSWYQQTPGQGLQFLFEYFSETQRNKGNFPGRFSGRQFSNSRSEMNVSTLELGDSALYLCASRQGQGAGNEKLFFGSGTQLSVL.

There are a few counts of this clone. The genes are TRBV28 and TRBJ1-1; D is uncertain. The CDR3 runs 13 residues. Germline assignment: CDR1 MDHEN and CDR2 SYDVKM. V was pared by 4 bases and J by 1 base, with 7 bases between. The DNA of the CDR3 is TGTGCCAGCAGTTCACTATCGAACACTGAAGCTTTCTTT. Its translation is CASSSLSNTEAFF. The full variable domain, completed using reference TRBV28 and TRBJ1-1, is DVKVTQSSRYLVKRTGEKVFLECVQDMDHENMFWYRQDPGLGLRLIYFSYDVKMKEKGDIPEGYSVSREKKERFSLILESASTNQTSMYLCASSSLSNTEAFFGQGTRLTVV.

The chain links TRBV5-6 to TRBJ1-6, with D hard to call. The ends were cut back, 4 bases at V and 6 bases at J, with 14 bases in the middle. Germline V lookup: CDR1 SGHDT, CDR2 YYEEEE. The CDR3 consists of 15 residues. The CDR3 loop is CASSRPGFFNSPLHF. CDR3 DNA: TGTGCCAGCAGCCGACCGGGTTTCTTTAATTCACCCCTCCACTTT.

The chain combines TRBV10-2 with TRBJ1-2; D may be TRBD1 (5 bases). V was cut by 6 bases and J by 5 bases, with 19 bases left in between. The CDR3 has 15 residues. CDR1 WSHSY and CDR2 SAAADI come from the germline V gene. The CDR3 spells CASSDQHRIGYGYTF. CDR3 DNA sequence: TGCGCCAGCAGCGACCAACACAGGATAGGATATGGCTACACCTTC.

The chain joins TRBV5-6 to TRBJ1-1; 8 positions agree with TRBD1. This CDR3 region has 15 residues. V shed 4 bases, J shed 3 bases, and the junction held 8 bases outside the gene matches. Germline V gives CDR1 SGHDT, CDR2 YYEEEE. Here the CDR3 DNA reads TGTGCCAGCAGCCGCAGGACAGGGAGGGACACTGAAGCTTTCTTT. Protein sequence: CASSRRTGRDTEAFF.

V is TRBV4-1 and J is TRBJ1-3; no definite D call. Germline CDR1 MGHRA, CDR2 YSYEKL. V was cut by 3 bases and J by 4 bases, with 16 bases left in between. CDR3 length equals 16 residues. DNA of the CDR3: TGCGCCAGCAGCCAGGACTTGTGGGGTACAGGAAACACCATATATTTT. This sequence encodes CASSQDLWGTGNTIYF.

The V call is TRBV15, the J call TRBJ1-5, with 11 bases aligning to TRBD1. With 3 bases clipped from V and 2 bases from J, the junction kept 6 bases outside the gene matches. Germline CDR1 LNHNV, CDR2 YYDKDF (reference sequence). There are 17 residues in the CDR3. CDR3 loop: CATSRGTGGDGNQPQHF. DNA for the CDR3: TGTGCCACCAGCAGGGGGACAGGGGGGGACGGCAATCAGCCCCAGCATTTT.

V and J are TRBV19 and TRBJ1-6, with D hard to call. Trimming removed 6 bases at V and 14 bases at J, with 11 bases between. The CDR3 spans 11 residues. Per germline, CDR1 LNHDA and CDR2 SQIVND (reference sequence). CDR3 residues: CASRAGGSLHF. In DNA form, the CDR3 reads TGTGCCAGTAGGGCTGGAGGGTCCCTCCACTTT.

The chain recombines TRBV7-3 with TRBJ1-2, with 7 positions matching TRBD1. The germline V gene encodes CDR1 SGHTA and CDR2 FQGTGA. The CDR3 covers 13 residues. J was trimmed by 8 bases and V by 5 bases; bases with no gene match: 8. The CDR3 spells CASSARDSGGYTF. In DNA form, the CDR3 reads TGTGCCAGCAGCGCCCGGGACAGCGGCGGCTACACCTTC.

V usage is TRBV5-1 and J usage is TRBJ2-6, with 10 positions matching TRBD1. Germline loops: CDR1 SGHRS, CDR2 YFSETQ. V trimming: 9 bases; J trimming: 1 base; junction bases outside the gene matches: 4. CDR3 length equals 15 residues. CDR3 bases: TGCGCCACCAGGACAGGGGGTTCTGGGGCCAACGTCCTGACTTTC. It specifies CATRTGGSGANVLTF. The complete variable domain, with remaining parts taken from reference TRBV5-1 and TRBJ2-6, reads KAGVTQTPRYLIKTRGQQVTLSCSPISGHRSVSWYQQTPGQGLQFLFEYFSETQRNKGNFPGRFSGRQFSNSRSEMNVSTLELGDSALYLCATRTGGSGANVLTFGAGSRLTVL.

The chain couples TRBV27 to TRBJ2-1; 8 positions agree with TRBD2. The CDR3 extends over 16 amino acids. The V gene end was trimmed by 5 bases and the J gene end by 1 base; junction bases not matched to a gene: 7. The germline gives CDR1 MNHEY, CDR2 SMNVEV (reference sequence). CDR3 sequence reads: CASSQQRGRSYNEQFF. The CDR3 region has the DNA TGTGCCAGCAGTCAGCAGCGGGGGAGATCCTACAATGAGCAGTTCTTC.